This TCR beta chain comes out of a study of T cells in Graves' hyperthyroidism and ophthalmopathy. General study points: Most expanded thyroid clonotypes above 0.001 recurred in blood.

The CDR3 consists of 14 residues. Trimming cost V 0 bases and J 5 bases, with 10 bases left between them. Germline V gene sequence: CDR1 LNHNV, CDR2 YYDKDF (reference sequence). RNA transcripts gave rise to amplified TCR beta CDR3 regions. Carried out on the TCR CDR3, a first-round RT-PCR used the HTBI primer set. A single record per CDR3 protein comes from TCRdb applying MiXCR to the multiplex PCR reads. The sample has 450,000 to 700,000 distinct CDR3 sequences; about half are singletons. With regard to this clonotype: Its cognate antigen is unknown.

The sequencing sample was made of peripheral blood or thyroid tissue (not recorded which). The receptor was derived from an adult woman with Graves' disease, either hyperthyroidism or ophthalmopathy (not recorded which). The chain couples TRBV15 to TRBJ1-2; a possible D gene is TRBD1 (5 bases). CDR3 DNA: TGTGCCACCAGCAGAGAAAGGGGCCAGTATGGCTACACCTTC. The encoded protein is CATSRERGQYGYTF. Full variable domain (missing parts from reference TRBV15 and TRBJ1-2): DAMVIQNPRYQVTQFGKPVTLSCSQTLNHNVMYWYQQKSSQAPKLLFHYYDKDFNNEADTPDNFQSRRPNTSFCFLDIRSPGLGDTAMYLCATSRERGQYGYTFGSGTRLTVV.